The sequence of this T cell receptor (beta chain) was determined in a study of chemoradiotherapy in HPV16-positive cancers. Data came from immunoSEQ multiplex PCR; TCRdb stores just in-frame clones and leaves some out. The repertoire holds about 17,000 clones, with under 90% as singletons. J gave up 0 bases and V 7 bases, and 6 bases lay outside the gene matches. The length of the CDR3 is 15 residues. Germline V gene data show CDR1 as SNHLY and CDR2 as FYNNEI. This TCR was sampled from a human donor with HPV-associated anogenital cancer. Sequences were derived from blood, sampled from a patient who underwent chemoradiotherapy. The genes are TRBV2 and TRBJ2-7; 10 nucleotides align to TRBD2. CDR3 DNA sequence: TGTGCCAGCACGGAACTAGCGGGGAGCTCCTACGAGCAGTACTTC. Its protein product is CASTELAGSSYEQYF. The full variable domain, its missing parts supplied by reference TRBV2 and TRBJ2-7, is EPEVTQTPSHQVTQMGQEVILRCVPISNHLYFYWYRQILGQKVEFLVSFYNNEISEKSEIFDDQFSVERPDGSNFTLKIRSTKLEDSAMYFCASTELAGSSYEQYFGPGTRLTVT.